One sample yielded the 25 T cell receptor beta chains listed below, sequenced in a study of CD4+ T cells in melanoma. Here immunoSEQ multiplex PCR was the method, and the copy in TCRdb shows in-frame clones only, minus some. The table lists tens of thousands of clones, roughly 69% of them singletons. Material for sequencing was tumor tissue. The origin of the receptors is a human donor with melanoma.

V usage is TRBV6-1 and J usage is TRBJ2-1; TRBD2 might be the D (5 bases). Looked up from germline, CDR1 is MNHNS and CDR2 is SASEGT. This CDR3 has 14 amino acids. V was clipped by 7 bases and J by 0 bases, with 10 bases between them. The CDR3 spells CASTGAASYNEQFF. The CDR3 nucleotides are TGTGCCAGCACCGGAGCGGCCTCCTACAATGAGCAGTTCTTC.

This chain connects TRBV9 to TRBJ1-5; a weak D match, TRBD1 (5 bases). V dropped 0 bases and J dropped 2 bases, with 6 bases sitting between them. Germline lookup yields CDR1 SGDLS and CDR2 YYNGEE. CDR3 length equals 14 residues. The CDR3 region has the DNA TGTGCCAGCAGCGTAGGGGGGGGCAATCAGCCCCAGCATTTT. It specifies CASSVGGGNQPQHF.

This clone is a singleton in its sample. The rearrangement links TRBV10-3 to TRBJ1-6, with D uncertain. Germline values: CDR1 ENHRY, CDR2 SYGVKD. V was clipped by 8 bases and J by 6 bases, with 14 bases between them. The CDR3 runs 14 residues. This chain's CDR3 is CAIRQTGFNSPLHF. Written as DNA, the CDR3 is TGTGCCATCCGCCAAACGGGGTTTAATTCACCCCTCCACTTT.

The V gene is TRBV7-9, the J gene TRBJ2-1; the D gene is possibly TRBD2 (5 bases). This CDR3 comprises 14 residues. The V and J ends lost 5 bases and 4 bases respectively, with 12 bases between them. Germline loops: CDR1 SEHNR, CDR2 FQNEAQ (reference sequence). Here the CDR3 DNA reads TGTGCCAGCAGCCCCAGGACTGATTACAATGAGCAGTTCTTC. This encodes CASSPRTDYNEQFF.

V gene TRBV5-1 combines with J gene TRBJ1-3, with D possibly matching TRBD1 (5 bases). Per the germline V gene, CDR1 is SGHRS and CDR2 is YFSETQ. Trimming shortened V by 2 bases and J by 2 bases, and 11 bases separated the two germline ends. The CDR3 spans 15 residues. The CDR3 DNA reads TGCGCCAGCAGCTTAGGACAAGCCGCTGGAAACACCATATATTTT. Translated: CASSLGQAAGNTIYF.

This clone showed up just a few times. The chain has TRBV4-1 and TRBJ2-1, with a tentative D call TRBD1 (5 bases). Trimming stripped 0 bases from V and 6 bases from J, with 18 bases between. The CDR3 has 17 residues. Germline V CDR1 and CDR2: MGHRA, YSYEKL. The CDR3 is CASSQDPYRIAVNEQFF. The CDR3 coding sequence is TGCGCCAGCAGCCAAGACCCATACAGGATCGCTGTCAATGAGCAGTTCTTC.

The rearrangement links TRBV13 to TRBJ1-1; D perhaps matches TRBD1 (5 bases). Germline V gene data show CDR1 as PRHDT and CDR2 as FYEKMQ (reference sequence). The ends were cut back, 3 bases at V and 1 base at J, with 18 bases in the middle. The length of the CDR3 is 17 residues. The DNA for the CDR3 is TGTGCCAGCAGCTTTGTGGGGGTAGCCCCTTCGAACACTGAAGCTTTCTTT. Its protein product is CASSFVGVAPSNTEAFF.

The rearrangement links TRBV5-8 to TRBJ1-1, with a possible D match to TRBD1 (5 bases). There are 14 residues in the CDR3. Germline V gives CDR1 SGHTS, CDR2 YDEGEE. V lost 0 bases, J lost 5 bases, and 11 bases lay in between. The CDR3 DNA follows: TGTGCCAGCAGCTTGGCAGGGATCAGTACTGAAGCTTTCTTT. Amino acids: CASSLAGISTEAFF.

V gene TRBV6-5 combines with J gene TRBJ1-1, with 9 bases that match TRBD1. The CDR3 spans 15 residues. Looked up from germline, CDR1 is MNHEY and CDR2 is SVGAGI. J lost 3 bases, V lost 6 bases, and 8 bases had no gene match. The CDR3 DNA reads as TGTGCCAGCAGCACAGGGACAGGGAGGCACACTGAAGCTTTCTTT. This sequence encodes CASSTGTGRHTEAFF.

The V call is TRBV5-1, the J call TRBJ2-3, with D uncertain. The V and J ends lost 1 base and 5 bases respectively, with 5 bases between them. The CDR3 totals 12 residues. Germline CDR1 reads SGHRS; CDR2 reads YFSETQ. The CDR3 reads CASSLTLDTQYF. The CDR3 DNA sequence: TGCGCCAGCAGCTTGACATTAGATACGCAGTATTTT.

This chain connects TRBV7-9 to TRBJ2-2; 7 bases are a match to TRBD1. The V segment lost 5 bases and the J segment 6 bases; nucleotides outside the gene matches: 3. CDR1 and CDR2 (germline): SEHNR, FQNEAQ (reference sequence). CDR3 length equals 13 residues. CDR3 sequence reads: CASSVGTAGELFF. CDR3 in DNA: TGTGCCAGCAGCGTAGGGACAGCCGGGGAGCTGTTTTTT.

This sequence joins TRBV6-5 and TRBJ2-6; D unclear. V lost 8 bases and J 0 bases, leaving 5 bases between the germline ends. The V gene's germline CDR1 is MNHEY and CDR2 SVGAGI. This CDR3 has 13 amino acids. The CDR3 reads CASQSSGANVLTF. The CDR3 DNA is TGTGCCAGCCAGAGCTCTGGGGCCAACGTCCTGACTTTC.

V is TRBV2 and J is TRBJ2-7; tentative D call: TRBD1 (5 bases). The CDR3 has 12 residues. In germline, CDR1 is SNHLY, CDR2 FYNNEI. Trimming removed 7 bases from V and 3 bases from J, with 10 bases in between. CDR3 DNA sequence: TGTGCCAGCACTGACAGCTACTACGAGCAGTACTTC. This sequence encodes CASTDSYYEQYF.

This clone is a singleton in its sample. The chain couples TRBV4-2 to TRBJ1-1; D not resolved. The CDR3 has 15 amino acids. Germline V gene lookup returns CDR1 LGHNA and CDR2 YNFKEQ. Trimming left V 6 bases short and J 1 base short, with 15 bases between. The CDR3 loop reads CASRTKGEGNTEAFF. The CDR3 coding sequence is TGTGCCAGCAGGACGAAGGGTGAAGGGAACACTGAAGCTTTCTTT.

This clone was recorded only once. The chain links TRBV29-1 to TRBJ2-5, with a possible D match to TRBD2 (5 bases). Germline-derived CDR1 and CDR2 are SQVTM and ANQGSEA. Trimming stripped 4 bases from V and 7 bases from J, with 10 bases between. This CDR3 is 11 amino acids long. The CDR3 loop is CSVAQGGTQYF. CDR3 coding DNA: TGCAGCGTTGCCCAAGGAGGGACCCAGTACTTC.

The sample holds one count of this clone. This chain joins TRBV2 and TRBJ1-4, with D possibly matching TRBD1 (6 bases). CDR3 length: 12 amino acids. Trimming took 7 bases from V and 7 from J, leaving 10 bases between them. The germline CDR1 and CDR2 sequences are SNHLY and FYNNEI. CDR3 sequence reads: CASKGEGEKLFF. In nucleotides, the CDR3 is TGTGCCAGCAAGGGGGAAGGTGAAAAACTGTTTTTT.

The J gene is TRBJ2-1, the V gene TRBV4-2; 12 nucleotides line up with TRBD2. CDR3 length: 16 residues. The junction had 10 bases not matched to a gene; V was cut back by 4 bases and J by 9 bases. In germline, CDR1 is LGHNA, CDR2 YNFKEQ. CDR3 coding DNA: TGTGCCAGCAGCCCGACTAGCGGGGGCCTTGAGGGTGAGCAGTTCTTC. Translated, it gives CASSPTSGGLEGEQFF.

The chain links TRBV4-2 to TRBJ2-1; 13 nucleotides agree with TRBD2. J was trimmed by 8 bases and V by 4 bases; bases with no gene match: 8. This CDR3 comprises 16 residues. Germline V gives CDR1 LGHNA, CDR2 YNFKEQ. CDR3 in DNA: TGTGCCAGCAGCCTTGGACTAGCGGGGGCCTGGGATGAGCAGTTCTTC. It yields the protein CASSLGLAGAWDEQFF.

The chain carries TRBV5-5 and TRBJ2-7; 12 positions agree with TRBD2. CDR3 size: 18 residues. Trimming took 0 bases from V and 2 from J; bases not matched to a gene: 9. Per the germline V gene, CDR1 is SGHKS and CDR2 is YYEKEE (reference sequence). The CDR3 DNA follows: TGTGCCAGCAGCTTGGGTTTACCTAGCGGGGGGGGAACCTACGAGCAGTACTTC. Residues: CASSLGLPSGGGTYEQYF.

This clone was observed a single time. This chain links TRBV5-8 with TRBJ2-2; TRBD2 agrees at 10 bases. Looked up from germline, CDR1 is SGHTS and CDR2 is YDEGEE. V trimming: 5 bases; J trimming: 1 base; junction bases outside the gene matches: 5. CDR3 length equals 16 residues. CDR3 in DNA: TGTGCCAGCAGTCCAGCGGGGGGGATGAACACCGGGGAGCTGTTTTTT. This codes for CASSPAGGMNTGELFF.

A single count supports this clone. CDR3 DNA sequence: TGTGCCAGCTCACGAACTAATAATTCACCCCTCCACTTT. It is translated as CASSRTNNSPLHF. The chain combines TRBV18 with TRBJ1-6, with D unresolved. The germline V gene has CDR1 KGHSH and CDR2 LQKENI. V lost 4 bases to trimming and J lost 5 bases, with 6 bases between them. This CDR3 is 13 amino acids long. The entire variable domain, with the rest obtained from reference TRBV18 and TRBJ1-6, is as follows: NAGVMQNPRHLVRRRGQEARLRCSPMKGHSHVYWYRQLPEEGLKFMVYLQKENIIDESGMPKERFSAEFPKEGPSILRIQQVVRGDSAAYFCASSRTNNSPLHFGNGTRLTVT.

V usage is TRBV30 and J usage is TRBJ1-6; possibly TRBD1 for D (5 bases). Germline V gene data show CDR1 as GTSNPN and CDR2 as SVGIG (reference sequence). V shed 2 bases and J shed 8 bases, with 13 bases lying between them. The CDR3 totals 14 residues. CDR3 protein: CAWSSGTGYSPLHF. The CDR3 nucleotides read TGTGCCTGGAGTTCAGGGACGGGTTATTCACCCCTCCACTTT.

The table lists this clone with a count of one. The chain links TRBV25-1 to TRBJ2-7, with 10 bases fitting TRBD1. Germline CDR1 MGHDK, CDR2 SYGVNS. J lost 4 bases, V lost 4 bases, and 10 bases had no gene match. This CDR3 comprises 16 residues. CDR3 residues: CASSANDRGLGYEQYF. The DNA of the CDR3 is TGTGCCAGCAGTGCCAACGACAGGGGGCTAGGGTACGAGCAGTACTTC.

The chain combines TRBV19 with TRBJ2-1; 7 nucleotides line up with TRBD1. V was clipped by 5 bases and J by 0 bases; unmatched bases: 7. The CDR3 loop spans 16 amino acids. The germline V gene has CDR1 LNHDA and CDR2 SQIVND (reference sequence). The CDR3 is CASSHRQGNSYNEQFF. CDR3 coding DNA: TGTGCCAGTAGTCACAGACAGGGAAACTCCTACAATGAGCAGTTCTTC.

The rearrangement joins TRBV30 to TRBJ2-1; 8 bases line up with TRBD2. The CDR3 loop spans 17 amino acids. J gave up 5 bases and V 1 base, and 13 bases lay outside the gene matches. Germline V lookup: CDR1 GTSNPN, CDR2 SVGIG (reference sequence). Here the CDR3 DNA reads TGTGCCTGGAGTGCCCTGACTCGACTAGCGAAGAACAATGAGCAGTTCTTC. Encoded protein: CAWSALTRLAKNNEQFF.